This TCR beta chain was sequenced in a study of beta chain features in type 1 diabetes. General study points: When VDJ junctions were examined, type 1 diabetes patients showed fewer insertions and more deletions.

Expressed TCRB transcripts were sequenced because the entire RNA isolate underwent reverse transcription. Sequenced naive, central memory and regulatory T cell samples produced an average of approximately 3.8 million reads. Produced via immunoSEQ multiplex PCR; TCRdb's table is partial and in-frame only. The sample has some 900,000 clones, roughly 15% seen once. CD4+ naive, central memory, regulatory and stem cell-like memory subsets were isolated by sorting on CD45RO/CCR7/CD25/CD127/CD95/CD27. Notes on this clone: The antigen remains unidentified.

Germline V gene lookup returns CDR1 SGDLS and CDR2 YYNGEE. Deletions cut 1 base from V and 7 bases from J, with 8 bases between. This CDR3 contains 13 residues. This sequence originates from a woman younger than 35 in good health. Material for sequencing was naive CD4+ T cells from blood. The chain has TRBV9 and TRBJ2-2, with D possibly TRBD1 on 5 matching bases. The CDR3 loop reads CASSVQGIGELFF. As DNA, the CDR3 is TGTGCCAGCAGCGTACAGGGAATCGGGGAGCTGTTTTTT.